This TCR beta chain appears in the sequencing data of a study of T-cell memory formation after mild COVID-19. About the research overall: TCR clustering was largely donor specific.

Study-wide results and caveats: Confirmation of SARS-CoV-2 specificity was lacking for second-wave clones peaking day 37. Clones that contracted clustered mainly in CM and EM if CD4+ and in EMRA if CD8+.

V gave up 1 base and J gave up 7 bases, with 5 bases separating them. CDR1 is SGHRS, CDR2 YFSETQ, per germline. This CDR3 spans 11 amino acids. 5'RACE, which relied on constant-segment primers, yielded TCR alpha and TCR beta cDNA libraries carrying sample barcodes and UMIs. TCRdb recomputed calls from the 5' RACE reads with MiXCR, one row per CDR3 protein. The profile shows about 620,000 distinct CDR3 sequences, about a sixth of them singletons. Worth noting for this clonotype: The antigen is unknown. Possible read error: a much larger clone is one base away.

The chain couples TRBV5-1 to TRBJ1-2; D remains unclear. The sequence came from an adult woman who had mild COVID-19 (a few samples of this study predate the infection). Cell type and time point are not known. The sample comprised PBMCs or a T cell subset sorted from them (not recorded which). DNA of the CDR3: TGCGCCAGCAGCTTGAGTGGTGGCTACACCTTC. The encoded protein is CASSLSGGYTF.